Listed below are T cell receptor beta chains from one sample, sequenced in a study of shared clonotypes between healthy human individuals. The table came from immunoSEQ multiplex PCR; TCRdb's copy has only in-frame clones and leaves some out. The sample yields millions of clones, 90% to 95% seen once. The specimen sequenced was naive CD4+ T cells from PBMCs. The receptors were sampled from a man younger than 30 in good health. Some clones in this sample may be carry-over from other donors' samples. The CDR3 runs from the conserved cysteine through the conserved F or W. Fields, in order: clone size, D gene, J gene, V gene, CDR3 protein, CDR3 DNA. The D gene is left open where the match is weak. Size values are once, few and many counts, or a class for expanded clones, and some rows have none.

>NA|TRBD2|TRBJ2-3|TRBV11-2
CASLWEGTYTQYF
TGTGCCAGCCTCTGGGAGGGCACTTATACGCAGTATTTT
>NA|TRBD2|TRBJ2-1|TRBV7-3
CASSLMASGGINEQFF
TGTGCCAGCAGCTTAATGGCGTCGGGGGGGATCAATGAGCAGTTCTTC
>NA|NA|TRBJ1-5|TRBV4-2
CASSQDYAGVQPQHF
TGTGCCAGCAGCCAAGATTATGCGGGGGTTCAGCCCCAGCATTTT
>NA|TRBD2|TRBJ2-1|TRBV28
CASTGRLAPYNEQFF
TGTGCCAGCACTGGTCGACTAGCGCCCTACAATGAGCAGTTCTTC
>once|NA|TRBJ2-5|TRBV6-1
CASSELRATAQYF
TGTGCCAGCAGTGAACTTCGGGCTACGGCCCAGTACTTC
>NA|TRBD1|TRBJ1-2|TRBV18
CASSPMGTGEGYTF
TGTGCCAGCTCACCCATGGGGACAGGCGAGGGCTACACCTTC
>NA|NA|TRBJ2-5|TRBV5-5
CASSSGAGQETQYF
TGTGCCAGCAGCTCTGGGGCGGGGCAAGAGACCCAGTACTTC
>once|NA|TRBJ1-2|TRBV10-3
CAISDSRSGGQDGYTF
TGTGCCATCAGTGATAGTCGCTCCGGGGGGCAGGATGGCTACACCTTC
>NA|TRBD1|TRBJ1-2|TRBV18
CASSSNTGGFGYTF
TGTGCCAGCTCATCTAACACAGGGGGCTTTGGCTACACCTTC
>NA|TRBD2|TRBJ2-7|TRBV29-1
CSVSGRAHYEQYF
TGCAGCGTGAGCGGGAGGGCTCACTACGAGCAGTACTTC
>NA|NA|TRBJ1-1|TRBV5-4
CASSLGPDRVNTEAFF
TGTGCCAGCAGCTTAGGTCCGGACAGAGTGAACACTGAAGCTTTCTTT